One and the same sample provided the 14 T cell receptor beta chains below, sequenced in a study of human T cells and chemical hapten exposure. Described time point: patch test 1, 2 weeks after DPC sensitization. The treatment was: therapeutic diphenylcyclopropenone sensitization with weekly scalp DPC. Via MiXCR, TCRdb re-called the RACE reads, giving one row per CDR3 protein. The data contain about 360,000 distinct CDR3 sequences, around 7% of them seen just once; the ten biggest clones take up 8% to 9%. The source was whole blood, collected in connection with sensitization to the hapten diphenylcyclopropenone (DPC). These receptors were collected from a woman aged 18-35 years with alopecia areata. Some clones in this sample may be carry-over from other donors' samples.

With regard to this clonotype: This is likely a read error, given that the CDR3 carries no conserved phenylalanine or tryptophan at its end. This sequence joins TRBV10-3 and TRBJ1-1; D uncertain. V dropped 0 bases and J dropped 5 bases, with 7 bases sitting between them. CDR1 ENHRY and CDR2 SYGVKD come from the germline V gene. This CDR3 has 13 residues. CDR3 nucleotides: TGTGCCATCAGTGAGTCGAGCGGGACTGAAGCTTTCTCT. Translated, it gives CAISESSGTEAFS.

This clonotype came up many times. The chain couples TRBV28 to TRBJ2-3, with 9 bases identical to TRBD1. The length of the CDR3 is 15 residues. The V gene end was trimmed by 5 bases and the J gene end by 4 bases; junction bases not matched to a gene: 7. CDR1 and CDR2 (germline): MDHEN, SYDVKM. As DNA, the CDR3 is TGTGCCAGCAGTGCCGGGACAGGGTCGGCAGATACGCAGTATTTT. It specifies CASSAGTGSADTQYF.

V usage is TRBV28 and J usage is TRBJ2-1; possible D gene TRBD2, 7 bases. The V gene lost 3 bases and the J gene lost 5 bases, with 14 bases spanning the gap. Germline V gene lookup returns CDR1 MDHEN and CDR2 SYDVKM. This CDR3 is 15 amino acids long. The CDR3 DNA is TGTGCCAGCAGTTTCGGGGGGCCGGTTAACAATGAGCAGTTCTTC. Its protein is CASSFGGPVNNEQFF.

At least ten counts were recorded for this clonotype. V usage is TRBV25-1 and J usage is TRBJ2-7; D ambiguous. In germline, CDR1 is MGHDK, CDR2 SYGVNS. Trimming pared 3 bases from V and 2 bases from J, leaving 5 bases between. The CDR3 length is 12 residues. The CDR3, as DNA: TGTGCCAGCAGTGAGACAACCTACGAGCAGTACTTC. Encoded protein: CASSETTYEQYF.

Regarding this clonotype: The junction shows a germline mismatch at one end, possibly a read error. The V and J genes are TRBV6-6 and TRBJ1-3; D might be TRBD1 (5 bases). The CDR3 consists of 14 residues. The V gene's germline CDR1 is MNHNY and CDR2 SVGAGI (reference sequence). The DNA of the CDR3 is TGTGCCAGCAGTTCGGGACCTCCTGGAATCACCATATATTTT. Encoded protein: CASSSGPPGITIYF.

In its sample, this clonotype was seen a few times. The V call is TRBV6-1, the J call TRBJ1-1, with D perhaps TRBD1 (6 bases). Deletions cut 1 base from V and 6 bases from J, with 9 bases between. Germline-derived CDR1 and CDR2 are MNHNS and SASEGT. CDR3 length: 13 residues. The CDR3 here is CASSEEGGPEAFF. The CDR3 nucleotides are TGTGCCAGCAGTGAAGAGGGGGGCCCTGAAGCTTTCTTT.

V usage is TRBV10-3 and J usage is TRBJ1-5, with a weak D call TRBD1 (5 bases). This CDR3 contains 15 residues. Germline CDR1 ENHRY, CDR2 SYGVKD. The V end lost 3 bases, the J end lost 9 bases, and 18 bases lay between the germline ends. The CDR3 region is CAISDGQGFEAPQHF. CDR3 coding DNA: TGTGCCATCAGTGATGGACAAGGGTTTGAGGCGCCCCAGCATTTT.

This clonotype was seen many times. The chain joins TRBV28 to TRBJ1-6; D gene ambiguous. V lost 5 bases and J 7 bases, leaving 15 bases between the germline ends. The CDR3 consists of 15 residues. Germline V gene lookup returns CDR1 MDHEN and CDR2 SYDVKM. CDR3 bases: TGTGCCAGCAGTCTCCCCGGCAGCAACAATTCACCCCTCCACTTT. Translated, it gives CASSLPGSNNSPLHF.

This clonotype was detected many times. V is TRBV4-1 and J is TRBJ2-6; unclear D gene. CDR1 MGHRA and CDR2 YSYEKL come from the germline V gene. The CDR3 length is 14 residues. Trimming shortened V by 1 base and J by 4 bases, and 5 bases separated the two germline ends. Here the CDR3 reads CASSQVRGANVLTF. CDR3 bases: TGCGCCAGCAGCCAAGTGCGGGGGGCCAACGTCCTGACTTTC.

The chain employs TRBV6-6 and TRBJ1-5; 8 nucleotides line up with TRBD1. V shed 6 bases and J 7 bases; nucleotides not matched to a gene: 8. The germline CDR1 and CDR2 sequences are MNHNY and SVGAGI (reference sequence). The CDR3 consists of 14 residues. The CDR3 protein is CASRPTGAGQPQHF. Written as DNA, the CDR3 is TGTGCCAGCAGGCCGACAGGGGCGGGCCAGCCCCAGCATTTT.

This clonotype was counted many times. The CDR3 coding sequence is TGCAGCGTTAGGGGACTAGCGGGGGTCTACGAGCAGTACTTC. As protein: CSVRGLAGVYEQYF. The V gene is TRBV29-1, the J gene TRBJ2-7; 14 bases align to TRBD2. Germline CDR1 and CDR2: SQVTM and ANQGSEA. This CDR3 has 14 residues. The V and J ends lost 5 bases and 3 bases, in that order; junction bases with no gene match: 3.

This clonotype has just a few counts. V usage is TRBV27 and J usage is TRBJ2-7, with 12 nucleotides matching TRBD2. Per the germline V gene, CDR1 is MNHEY and CDR2 is SMNVEV (reference sequence). J gave up 2 bases and V 6 bases, and 5 bases lay outside the gene matches. The CDR3 is 15 residues long. The CDR3 DNA follows: TGTGCCAGCAGATTTTCTAGCGGGGGGGCCTACGAGCAGTACTTC. Its protein is CASRFSSGGAYEQYF.

In its sample, this clonotype was seen a few times. The genes are TRBV7-2 and TRBJ1-1; the D is unclear. CDR1 and CDR2 from the germline V gene are SGHTA and FQGNSA. This CDR3 has 11 amino acids. V was pared by 6 bases and J by 4 bases, with 6 bases between. CDR3: CASRQSTEAFF. The CDR3 DNA reads TGTGCCAGCAGGCAGAGCACTGAAGCTTTCTTT.

The V and J genes are TRBV7-9 and TRBJ2-1; 8 nucleotides match TRBD1. Germline V gives CDR1 SEHNR, CDR2 FQNEAQ (reference sequence). The CDR3 runs 15 residues. J gave up 4 bases and V 5 bases, and 7 bases lay outside the gene matches. CDR3 nucleotides: TGTGCCAGCAGCGAAGAGACAGGGGAATACAATGAGCAGTTCTTC. Amino acid sequence: CASSEETGEYNEQFF.